A selection of T cell receptor beta chains follows, all from one sample in a study of blood T cell repertoires in COVID-19. The protocol was immunoSEQ multiplex PCR, while the TCRdb copy is restricted to in-frame clones and leaves out a portion. Among more than 110,000 clones listed, under 90% were seen once. Input material: peripheral blood. The source is a woman over 75 in a cohort sampled during active or convalescent COVID-19. Both conserved end residues are part of each CDR3. A D gene is named only where the DNA matches it firmly. The size entry is marked missing in some rows and otherwise reads once, few, many or a size class.

TRBD1 NA TRBJ2-2 TRBV27 TGTGCCAGCAGTCCCGACAGGGTTACCGGGGAGCTGTTTTTT CASSPDRVTGELFF
NA few TRBJ1-6 TRBV19 TGTGCCAGTAGTACCTACCAAGATTCACCCCTCCACTTT CASSTYQDSPLHF
TRBD1 few TRBJ1-6 TRBV5-5 TGTGCCAGCAGCTCCCAGGGGGGACGTAATTCACCCCTCCACTTT CASSSQGGRNSPLHF
TRBD1 few TRBJ1-2 TRBV6-5 TGTGCCAGCAAAGGACAGGGGGGCAGCTATGGCTACACCTTC CASKGQGGSYGYTF
NA NA TRBJ1-4 TRBV6-6 TGTGCCAGCAGTTGGCAAGACATTGGGCTTGAAAAACTGTTTTTT CASSWQDIGLEKLFF
TRBD1 NA TRBJ2-7 TRBV4-2 TGTGCCAGCAGCCTTCGACGGGACAGGGTATACGAGCAGTACTTC CASSLRRDRVYEQYF
NA NA TRBJ2-1 TRBV2 TGTGCCAGCAGTGATATAGCGGACTCCTACAATGAGCAGTTCTTC CASSDIADSYNEQFF
TRBD1 NA TRBJ2-5 TRBV5-4 TGTGCCAGCAGCTGGACAGGGAGGGAGACCCAGTACTTC CASSWTGRETQYF
TRBD1 once TRBJ2-4 TRBV28 TGTGCCAGCAGTTTGGCCGGGACAGGGCCCAAAAACATTCAGTACTTC CASSLAGTGPKNIQYF
NA NA TRBJ2-3 TRBV4-2 TGTGCCAGCAGCCAAGTAGGGGGCGGGGGCACAGATACGCAGTATTTT CASSQVGGGGTDTQYF
NA NA TRBJ1-1 TRBV5-1 TGCGCCAGCAGCTTGGAACAGGCCTTGAACACTGAAGCTTTCTTT CASSLEQALNTEAFF
TRBD1 NA TRBJ2-3 TRBV9 TGTGCCACCAGGGACAGGGAAGGCACAGATACGCAGTATTTT CATRDREGTDTQYF
NA NA TRBJ1-3 TRBV3-1/TRBV3-2 TGTGCCAGCAGCCTTAGTCTCTGGGGCGGAAACACCATATATTTT CASSLSLWGGNTIYF
NA NA TRBJ2-5 TRBV12-3/TRBV12-4 TGTGCCAGCAGTCCTCATACACAAGAGACCCAGTACTTC CASSPHTQETQYF
NA NA TRBJ1-4 TRBV6-5 TGTGCCAGCCGGGTCTCTAATGAAAAACTGTTTTTT CASRVSNEKLFF